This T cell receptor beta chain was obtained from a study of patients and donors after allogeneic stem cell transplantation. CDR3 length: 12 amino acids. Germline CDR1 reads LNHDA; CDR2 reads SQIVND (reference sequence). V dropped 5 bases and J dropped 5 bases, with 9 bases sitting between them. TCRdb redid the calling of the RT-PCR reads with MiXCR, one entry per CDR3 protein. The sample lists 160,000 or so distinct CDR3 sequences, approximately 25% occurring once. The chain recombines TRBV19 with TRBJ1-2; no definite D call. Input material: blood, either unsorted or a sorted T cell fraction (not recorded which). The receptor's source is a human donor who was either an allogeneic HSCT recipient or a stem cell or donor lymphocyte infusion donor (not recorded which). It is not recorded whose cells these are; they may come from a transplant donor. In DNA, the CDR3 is TGTGCCAGTAGTGGGAGGCAATATGGCTACACCTTC. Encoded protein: CASSGRQYGYTF.